This TCR beta chain was observed in a study of regulatory T cells in long-lasting Graves disease. Overall study context: Antithyroid drug exposure in newly diagnosed Graves' patients had lasted under 3 months.

In its sample, this clonotype was seen many times. Time point indicated: newly diagnosed GD, antithyroid drugs for less than 3 months. Generation of the TCR library employed RNA extracted from PBMCs. A blood draw put about 9.9 milliliters of peripheral blood into EDTA tubes. Building the TCR beta libraries relied on iRepertoire HTBI primers, and CDR3 regions underwent Arm-PCR. TCRdb itself ran the multiplex PCR reads through MiXCR, one entry per CDR3 protein. The sample gives roughly 250,000 distinct CDR3 sequences, 15% to 20% of which show up once; less than 15% is in the top ten. The data also belong to a second study, concerning T cells in Graves' hyperthyroidism and ophthalmopathy. That report notes: Among clonotypes expanded in thyroid above 0.001, most were also found in blood.

Material: peripheral blood mononuclear cells (PBMCs), obtained at new diagnosis, from a patient treated with antithyroid drugs. This TCR came from a young woman with Graves disease.

The CDR3 spells CASSLGQQNTEAFF. CDR3 coding DNA: TGTGCCAGCAGCTTGGGACAGCAGAACACTGAAGCTTTCTTT. J is TRBJ1-1 and V is TRBV12-3 or TRBV12-4; 7 bases map to TRBD1. The V gene end was trimmed by 6 bases and the J gene end by 1 base; junction bases not matched to a gene: 5. The CDR3 loop spans 14 amino acids.